The present T cell receptor beta chain was sequenced within a study of shared clonotypes between healthy human individuals (dated by TCRdb to 2020 to 2021). Broadly, across the study: The cohort included three men and a couple of women between 18 and 49 years of age. For each donor, CD4 naive and CD4 memory were each given three plates, CD8 naive was given two plates, and CD8 memory was given one plate. To estimate repertoire size and how much clonotypes are shared between individuals, the study performed deep sequencing of blood TCR repertoires from a handful of healthy adults. Libraries were prepared and TCR repertoires were sequenced by different laboratories using diverse techniques, in order to increase sequencing depth and limit assay-specific biases. Per donor, leukapheresis produced somewhere between about 0.8 and 9 billion PBMCs. General findings and caveats noted by the study authors: Compared with non-shared clonotypes, the clonotypes found in all four sorted-subset donors had higher generation probabilities. Sampling was restricted to blood, and TCR repertoires in tissues likely differ from the TCR repertoires found in blood. When a handful of donors were compared, the shared fraction of clonotypes was about 5% for naive CD4, roughly 3.3% for naive CD8, roughly 2.5% for memory CD4, and 0.4% for memory CD8. Estimated clonotype richness was generally larger for naive than for memory subsets. Even with the large sequencing depth, rarefaction of the sorted-subset datasets indicated that sequencing was incomplete. The genetic and exposure-history diversity represented was limited by the small number of donors. Based on pairwise subsampling, the degree of clonotype sharing among donors was expected to be affected by sequencing depth.

Details on this clone: Its cognate antigen has yet to be identified. One base away there is no much larger clone; base qualities are not given.

Using the deep immunoSEQ assay, multiplex PCR amplified TCR CDR3 regions from genomic DNA. Extracted genomic DNA from each cell subset was spread evenly across all wells of several immunoSEQ 96-well plates, with each plate serving as a replicate. Each replicate PCR for sorted subsets received around 200 ng genomic DNA, equal to 28,000 or so T cell genomes. Purified libraries were quantified with a Qubit 3.0 fluorometer, sized on a Bioanalyzer 2100, and re-quantified with the KAPA Library Quantification kit. Every immunoSEQ 96-well plate was sequenced on a dedicated single-read 150-cycle Illumina NextSeq 550 flow cell. In the source study's methods: Because the immunoSEQ output held only junctional sequences and lacked quality scores, the filtering could not match the filtering applied to full-length reads. To assign V/J genes and CDR3, sequences were annotated using PyIR, a Python wrapper for IgBLAST v1.9, with IMGT germline references. Reads were removed for weak V/J assignments (E-value above 1e-6), missing CDR3, stop codons, out-of-frame junctions, or ambiguous translated residues. A V3J clonotype was defined by an identical inferred V gene, J gene, and CDR3 amino acid sequence. Percentage overlap between repertoires was computed as shared unique clonotypes divided by the size of the smaller repertoire. Three approaches were used to assess repertoire richness: RTK rarefaction, the Chao1 estimator, and Recon v2.1 estimates of unobserved clonotypes. OLGA was used to compute generation probabilities for all TCRbeta clonotypes that the gDNA method yielded from a handful of donors. In TCRdb, the immuneACCESS table is reduced to in-frame sequences with V and J assigned. These tables do not hold every clone; where another copy was compared, an unresolved V gene accounts for under half, and the others remain unexplained. From that table come the V and J calls and clone size; the DNA was used to work out D and trimming. The sample table lists 2 million to 3 million clones, 80% to 95% of them with a count of one. Of the sample, 0.36% falls within the top ten clones.

Between the V and J ends, shortened by 4 bases and 5 bases respectively, the junction contains 12 bases. From the cysteine up to the phenylalanine, the CDR3 has a length of 13 residues. The kept DNA is CDR3 alone, 39 bases in frame from the first base. The germline V gene gives CDR1 as SGDLS and CDR2 as YYNGEE. The donors were healthy, HIV-negative adults with no recently reported acute infections or vaccinations. Every donor was a Caucasian adult residing in Nashville, Tennessee, USA. CD4+ T cells were enriched through magnetic negative selection, after which naive cells were positively selected on CD45RA and the remaining negative fraction served as the memory subset. After blood collection by leukapheresis, PBMCs were isolated using Ficoll-Histopaque density gradient centrifugation and then cryopreserved in the vapor phase of liquid nitrogen. Analytical flow cytometry was used to check the purity and quantity of each magnetically sorted T cell population. Each sorted fraction had its genomic DNA isolated and then quantified by UV absorbance on a Nanodrop 2000c.

The sequenced material came from naive CD4+ T cells from PBMCs. What this sample's cell subset or site label stands for: CD45RA+ positively selected. This clonotype originated in a man aged 18-30 years in good health. Some clones in this sample may be carry-over from other donors' samples. The rearrangement joined TRBV9 to TRBJ2-5; TRBD2 could be the D gene, as 5 bases match. DNA sequence: TGTGCCAGCAGCAGGGAGCTGTGGGAGACCCAGTACTTC. Its translation is CASSRELWETQYF. Full variable domain (CDR3 extended with the reference TRBV9 and TRBJ2-5 proteins): DSGVTQTPKHLITATGQRVTLRCSPRSGDLSVYWYQQSLDQGLQFLIQYYNGEERAKGNILERFSAQQFPDLHSELNLSSLELGDSALYFCASSRELWETQYFGPGTRLLVL.